This T cell receptor beta chain was found in a study of blood T cell repertoires in COVID-19. Study-level background: Acute and convalescent COVID-19 specimens originated in the United States, Italy and Spain. PBMCs, B-cell-depleted T cells, or T cells were the source of the cDNA or gDNA that made up the material.

Seattle-derived patients entered the study during active infection and were followed longitudinally. Authors' processing steps: Amplification of reference gene primers provided the estimated nucleated cell counts. Assay used: immunoSEQ multiplex PCR; TCRdb lists only in-frame clones, some missing. Clone size and V and J calls were adopted from that table, with D and trimming inferred from the DNA. The table shows about 170,000 clones, with 92% occurring only once. The CDR3 spans 15 residues. The V gene's germline CDR1 is SGHTA and CDR2 FQGTGA. The ends lost 3 bases at V and 4 bases at J; junction bases unmatched: 0.

This receptor was taken from a man aged 25-45 years with COVID-19, enrolled during active disease. The sequenced material came from peripheral blood. The V and J genes are TRBV7-3 and TRBJ2-3; TRBD2 matches 14 bases. The CDR3 nucleotides read TGTGCCAGCAGCTTGGGACTAGCGGGAGCAGATACGCAGTATTTT. Translating gives CASSLGLAGADTQYF.